This paragraph covers one TCR beta chain sequence. This specimen belongs to a study of shared T cell receptors in the human thymus. The data were produced by immunoSEQ multiplex PCR, yet TCRdb's version contains in-frame clones alone and is incomplete. Found here are about 380,000 clones, over 90% of them singletons; the top ten hold roughly 0.02%. V dropped 4 bases and J dropped 0; count of bases not matched to a gene: 14. The CDR3 totals 19 residues. The V gene's germline CDR1 is SGHDT and CDR2 YYEEEE. This TCR derives from a human donor. The chain carries TRBV5-6 and TRBJ2-1; 9 nucleotides match TRBD2. What was sequenced was thymocytes. DNA of the CDR3: TGTGCCAGCAGCACAGGGACTAGCCCCCTCCCGGGCTCCTACAATGAGCAGTTCTTC. Amino acids: CASSTGTSPLPGSYNEQFF.